The next 16 T cell receptor beta chains were all read from a single sample in a study of type 1 regulatory T cells. Antigen specificity for these receptors is unknown. TCRdb fed the reads into MiXCR, producing one record per CDR3 protein. The sample yields tens of thousands of distinct CDR3 sequences, about 48% seen once. The sequenced sample consisted of cultured non-Tr1 T cells, either the whole culture or a sorted T cell fraction (not recorded which). Receptors originate from a human donor in good health.

The chain recombines TRBV5-1 with TRBJ1-5; D gene ambiguous. Trimming cost V 0 bases and J 7 bases, with 8 bases left between them. The germline CDR1 and CDR2 sequences are SGHRS and YFSETQ. There are 13 residues in the CDR3. CDR3 DNA sequence: TGCGCCAGCAGCTTGGGGGGTCGCCAGCCCCAGCATTTT. Its translation: CASSLGGRQPQHF. The whole variable domain, filled in from reference TRBV5-1 and TRBJ1-5, reads KAGVTQTPRYLIKTRGQQVTLSCSPISGHRSVSWYQQTPGQGLQFLFEYFSETQRNKGNFPGRFSGRQFSNSRSEMNVSTLELGDSALYLCASSLGGRQPQHFGDGTRLSIL.

V is TRBV20-1 and J is TRBJ1-2, with 7 bases aligning to TRBD1. The V gene end was trimmed by 3 bases and the J gene end by 5 bases; junction bases not matched to a gene: 9. This CDR3 is 14 amino acids long. CDR1 DFQATT and CDR2 SNEGSKA come from the germline V gene (reference sequence). In DNA form, the CDR3 reads TGCAGTGCTAGTGACCGGCTCAGGGGGTATGGCTACACCTTC. This sequence encodes CSASDRLRGYGYTF.

This clonotype appeared many times. The genes are TRBV24-1 and TRBJ1-5; D is unclear. Germline-derived CDR1 and CDR2 are KGHDR and SFDVKD. The V and J ends lost 4 bases and 2 bases respectively, with 11 bases between them. This CDR3 contains 15 residues. The chain's CDR3 is CATSDPRSGNQPQHF. DNA of the CDR3: TGTGCCACCAGTGACCCTCGGTCTGGCAATCAGCCCCAGCATTTT.

A single count supports this clonotype. The chain is built from TRBV5-1 and TRBJ1-4, with 11 bases fitting TRBD1. This CDR3 contains 15 residues. Germline CDR1 and CDR2: SGHRS and YFSETQ. V lost 1 base, J lost 8 bases, and 4 bases stayed unmatched. DNA for the CDR3: TGCGCCAGCAGCTTGTGGACAGGGGGCGACGAAAAACTGTTTTTT. Its translation is CASSLWTGGDEKLFF.

This chain uses TRBV5-1 with TRBJ2-7; perhaps TRBD2 as D (5 bases). V lost 4 bases, J lost 2 bases, and 13 bases lay in between. CDR1 and CDR2 from the germline V gene are SGHRS and YFSETQ. The CDR3 has 14 residues. The CDR3 nucleotides read TGCGCCAGCAGCCCCTCGGACGGGACCTACGAGCAGTACTTC. It encodes CASSPSDGTYEQYF.

This clonotype was counted a few times. V usage is TRBV3-1 and J usage is TRBJ1-5, with D tentatively TRBD1 (6 bases). Germline CDR1 reads LGHDT; CDR2 reads YNNKEL (reference sequence). The V end lost 1 base, the J end lost 10 bases, and 14 bases lay between the germline ends. This CDR3 has 14 residues. The CDR3 region has the DNA TGTGCCAGCAGCCAAGGAGGGACATTTGGTCCCCAGCATTTT. As protein: CASSQGGTFGPQHF.

The V call is TRBV20-1, the J call TRBJ1-5; the match to TRBD1 covers 7 bases. CDR1 and CDR2 from the germline V gene are DFQATT and SNEGSKA (reference sequence). V trimming: 0 bases; J trimming: 6 bases; junction bases outside the gene matches: 5. The CDR3 is 14 amino acids. In nucleotides, the CDR3 is TGCAGTGCTAGAGAGGACAGGTTTAGTCAGCCCCAGCATTTT. Protein sequence: CSAREDRFSQPQHF.

This clonotype was seen a few times. The genes are TRBV7-9 and TRBJ1-1; D is uncertain. The CDR3 length is 11 residues. Trimming took off 3 bases at V and 4 bases at J, with 3 bases between the two ends. Germline lookup yields CDR1 SEHNR and CDR2 FQNEAQ (reference sequence). The CDR3 sequence is CASSFSTEAFF. The CDR3 nucleotides read TGTGCCAGCAGCTTTAGCACTGAAGCTTTCTTT.

The gene calls are TRBV19 and TRBJ1-4, with 9 bases fitting TRBD1. There are 14 residues in the CDR3. Germline assignment: CDR1 LNHDA and CDR2 SQIVND (reference sequence). Germline trimming cut 1 base from V and 12 bases from J; bases unmatched to any gene: 6. DNA for the CDR3: TGTGCCAGTAGTATAGGAACAGGGGGCGTCCAACTGTTTTTT. Amino acid sequence: CASSIGTGGVQLFF.

The V and J genes are TRBV20-1 and TRBJ2-3, with D tentatively TRBD1 or TRBD2 (6 bases each). The V end lost 3 bases, the J end lost 2 bases, and 18 bases lay between the germline ends. CDR1 and CDR2 from the germline V gene are DFQATT and SNEGSKA (reference sequence). The CDR3 loop spans 16 amino acids. As DNA, the CDR3 is TGCAGTGCTAGTCCCGGGGGCAGACCTATCACAGATACGCAGTATTTT. Translating it yields CSASPGGRPITDTQYF.

The chain combines TRBV7-2 with TRBJ2-1; 8 nucleotides line up with TRBD2. In germline, CDR1 is SGHTA, CDR2 FQGNSA. The CDR3 consists of 16 residues. After removal of 5 bases from V and 0 bases from J, the junction contained 6 bases not matched to a gene. As DNA, the CDR3 is TGTGCCAGCAGCCCGGGGGGGGTTCGCTCCTACAATGAGCAGTTCTTC. It yields the protein CASSPGGVRSYNEQFF. Combining the CDR3 with reference TRBV7-2 and TRBJ2-1 gives the whole variable domain GAGVSQSPSNKVTEKGKDVELRCDPISGHTALYWYRQSLGQGLEFLIYFQGNSAPDKSGLPSDRFSAERTGGSVSTLTIQRTQQEDSAVYLCASSPGGVRSYNEQFFGPGTRLTVL.

This chain links TRBV2 with TRBJ1-1; 9 positions match TRBD1. The CDR3 contains 15 residues. The J segment lost 8 bases and the V segment lost 6 bases, leaving 13 bases of the junction unmatched. CDR1 and CDR2 (germline): SNHLY, FYNNEI. As DNA, the CDR3 is TGTGCCAGCAGGGCCCAATCCACAGGGGGCGGGGAAGCTTTCTTT. Its protein is CASRAQSTGGGEAFF.

J is TRBJ2-7 and V is TRBV5-1, with 7 bases fitting TRBD1. CDR3 length: 16 residues. Looked up from germline, CDR1 is SGHRS and CDR2 is YFSETQ. Trimming at V came to 3 bases and at J to 3 bases, leaving 12 bases not matched to a gene. CDR3 region: CASSWETGRQIYEQYF. In nucleotides, the CDR3 is TGCGCCAGCAGCTGGGAGACAGGGCGACAAATCTACGAGCAGTACTTC.

In its sample, this clonotype was seen a few times. The chain employs TRBV2 and TRBJ1-2; no firm D call. Trimming cost V 7 bases and J 8 bases, with 14 bases left between them. In germline, CDR1 is SNHLY, CDR2 FYNNEI. The CDR3 is 12 amino acids. CDR3 sequence: CASKDELGGYTF. In DNA form, the CDR3 reads TGTGCCAGCAAAGATGAACTCGGGGGCTACACCTTC.

The chain uses TRBV28 and TRBJ2-7; TRBD2 matches 9 bases. The germline CDR1 and CDR2 sequences are MDHEN and SYDVKM. Trimming took 6 bases from V and 3 from J; bases not matched to a gene: 9. The CDR3 is 15 amino acids. CDR3 sequence reads: CASRTTGTSNYEQYF. The CDR3 nucleotides are TGTGCCAGCAGGACTACCGGGACTAGCAACTACGAGCAGTACTTC.

The V gene is TRBV27, the J gene TRBJ1-5; TRBD1 aligns across 7 bases. There are 16 residues in the CDR3. CDR1 and CDR2 from the germline V gene are MNHEY and SMNVEV (reference sequence). Losses at the gene ends were 5 bases for V and 4 bases for J; bases not matched to a gene: 11. CDR3 in amino acids: CASSPYRGYENQPQHF. The CDR3, as DNA: TGTGCCAGCAGTCCCTACAGGGGTTACGAAAATCAGCCCCAGCATTTT.